The T cell receptor (beta chain) under discussion was sequenced for a study of neurological immune-mediated disorders. TCRdb processed the 5' RACE reads anew with MiXCR; each CDR3 protein has one entry. This sample has fewer than 40,000 distinct CDR3 sequences, with approximately 5.4% found just once. This clonotype was counted at least ten times. What it recognizes is unknown. The CDR3 runs to 16 residues. V lost 4 bases and J lost 8; bases outside the gene matches: 9. Germline V CDR1 and CDR2: SGHRS, YFSETQ. Study findings and constraints: No CDR3 amino acid sequences recurred among expanded clones across subjects, suggesting private repertoires in all groups. The highest TCR clonal expansion occurred in HTLV-1-associated myelopathy; multiple sclerosis fell below healthy controls.

A blood bank in Maryland, USA, provided the volunteers who served as healthy controls. For sorted libraries, the input was about 960,000 CD4+ or CD8+ T cells. The gene calls are TRBV5-1 and TRBJ2-1; 13 bases agree with TRBD2. The material sequenced was CD4+ T cells from blood. This receptor was identified in a woman between 45 and 60 years old in good health. CDR3 DNA: TGCGCCAGCAGCCCAAGGACTAGCGGGGGTTCACATGAGCAGTTCTTC. Translating gives CASSPRTSGGSHEQFF.